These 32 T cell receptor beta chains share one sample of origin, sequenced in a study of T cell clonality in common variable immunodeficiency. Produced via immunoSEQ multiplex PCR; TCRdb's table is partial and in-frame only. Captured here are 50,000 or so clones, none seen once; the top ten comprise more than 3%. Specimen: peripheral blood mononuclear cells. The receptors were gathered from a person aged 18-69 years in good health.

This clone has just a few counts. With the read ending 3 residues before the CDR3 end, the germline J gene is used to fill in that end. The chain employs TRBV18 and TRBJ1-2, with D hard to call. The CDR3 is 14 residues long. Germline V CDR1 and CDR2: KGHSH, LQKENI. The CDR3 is CASSPGGTNNDYTF. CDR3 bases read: TGTGCCAGCTCACCAGGTGGCACCAACAATGAC.

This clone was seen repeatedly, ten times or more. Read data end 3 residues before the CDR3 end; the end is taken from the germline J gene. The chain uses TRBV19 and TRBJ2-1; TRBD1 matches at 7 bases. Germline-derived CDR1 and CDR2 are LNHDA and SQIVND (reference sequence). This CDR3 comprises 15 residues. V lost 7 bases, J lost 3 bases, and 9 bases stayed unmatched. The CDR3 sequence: CASTRHGDSYNEQFF. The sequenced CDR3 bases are TGTGCCAGTACCAGACACGGGGACAGCTACAATGAG.

CDR3 residues: CAWSVARPTKNEKLFF. The CDR3 bases that were read are TGTGCCTGGAGTGTGGCCAGGCCAACCAAAAATGAAAAG. This chain joins TRBV30 and TRBJ2-2, with D uncertain. The CDR3 extends 3 residues past the end of the read, so its final part is completed from the germline J gene. The CDR3 has 16 residues. The germline V gene has CDR1 GTSNPN and CDR2 SVGIG (reference sequence).

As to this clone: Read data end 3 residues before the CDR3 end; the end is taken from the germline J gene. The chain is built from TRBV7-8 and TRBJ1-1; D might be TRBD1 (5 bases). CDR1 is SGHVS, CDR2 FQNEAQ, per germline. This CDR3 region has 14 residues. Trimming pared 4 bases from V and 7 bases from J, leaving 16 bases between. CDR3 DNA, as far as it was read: TGTGCCAGCAGCTCGCTGTACAGGTCCCGTGAA. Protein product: CASSSLYRSRE. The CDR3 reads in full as CASSSLYRSREAFF. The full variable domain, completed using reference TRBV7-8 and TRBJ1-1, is GAGVSQSPRYKVAKRGQDVALRCDPISGHVSLFWYQQALGQGPEFLTYFQNEAQLDKSGLPSDRFFAERPEGSVSTLKIQRTQQEDSAVYLCASSSLYRSREAFFGQGTRLTVV.

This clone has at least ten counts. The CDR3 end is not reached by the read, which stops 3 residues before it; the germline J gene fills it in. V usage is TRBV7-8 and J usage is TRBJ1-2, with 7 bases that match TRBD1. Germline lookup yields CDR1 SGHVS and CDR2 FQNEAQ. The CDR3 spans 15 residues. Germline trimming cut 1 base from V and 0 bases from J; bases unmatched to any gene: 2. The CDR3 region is CASSLEGAPNYGYTF. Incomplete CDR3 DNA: TGTGCCAGCAGCTTAGAGGGGGCCCCTAACTATGGC.

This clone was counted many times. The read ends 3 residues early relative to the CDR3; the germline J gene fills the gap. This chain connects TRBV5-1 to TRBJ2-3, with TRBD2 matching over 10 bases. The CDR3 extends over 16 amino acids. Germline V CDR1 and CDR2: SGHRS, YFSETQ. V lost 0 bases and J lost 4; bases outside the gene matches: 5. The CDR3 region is CASSLASGSRSDTQYF. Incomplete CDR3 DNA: TGCGCCAGCAGCTTGGCTAGCGGGAGCAGGTCAGATACG.

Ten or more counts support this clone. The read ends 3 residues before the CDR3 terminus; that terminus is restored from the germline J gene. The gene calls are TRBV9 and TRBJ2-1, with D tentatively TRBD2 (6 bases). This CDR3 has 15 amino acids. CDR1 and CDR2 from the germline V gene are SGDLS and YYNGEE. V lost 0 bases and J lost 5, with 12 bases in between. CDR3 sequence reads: CASSVGGSGHNEQFF. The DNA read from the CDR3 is TGTGCCAGCAGCGTAGGAGGTAGCGGCCACAATGAG.

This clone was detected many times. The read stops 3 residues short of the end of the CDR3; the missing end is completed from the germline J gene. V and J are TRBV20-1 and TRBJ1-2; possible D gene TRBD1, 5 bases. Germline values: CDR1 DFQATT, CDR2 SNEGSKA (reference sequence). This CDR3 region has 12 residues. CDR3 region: CSAPDMGRGYTF. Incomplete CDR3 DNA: TGCAGTGCTCCGGACATGGGGCGCGGC.

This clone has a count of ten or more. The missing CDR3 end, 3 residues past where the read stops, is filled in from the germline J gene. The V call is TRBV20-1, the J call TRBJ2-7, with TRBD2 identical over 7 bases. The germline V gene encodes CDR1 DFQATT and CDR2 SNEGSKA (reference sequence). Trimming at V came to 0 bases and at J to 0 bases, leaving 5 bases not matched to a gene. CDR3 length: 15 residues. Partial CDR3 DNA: TGCAGTGCTAGAGATCTGCGGGAGAGCTCCTACGAG. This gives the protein CSARDLRESSYE. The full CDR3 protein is CSARDLRESSYEQYF.

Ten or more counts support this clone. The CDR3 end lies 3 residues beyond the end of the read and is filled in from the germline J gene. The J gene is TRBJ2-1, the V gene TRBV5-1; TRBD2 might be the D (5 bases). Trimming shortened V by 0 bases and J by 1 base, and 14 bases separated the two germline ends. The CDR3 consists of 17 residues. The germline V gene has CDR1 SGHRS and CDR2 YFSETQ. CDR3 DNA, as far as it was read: TGCGCCAGCAGCTTGGACAATAACGGGGTTTCCTACAATGAG. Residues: CASSLDNNGVSYNE. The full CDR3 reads CASSLDNNGVSYNEQFF.

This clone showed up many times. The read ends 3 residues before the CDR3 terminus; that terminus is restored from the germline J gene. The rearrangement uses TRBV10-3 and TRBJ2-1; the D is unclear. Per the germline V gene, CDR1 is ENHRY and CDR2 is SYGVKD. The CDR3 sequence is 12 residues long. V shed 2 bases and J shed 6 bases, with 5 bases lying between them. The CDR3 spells CAISESLNEQFF. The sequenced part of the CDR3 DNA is TGTGCCATCAGTGAGAGCCTCAATGAG.

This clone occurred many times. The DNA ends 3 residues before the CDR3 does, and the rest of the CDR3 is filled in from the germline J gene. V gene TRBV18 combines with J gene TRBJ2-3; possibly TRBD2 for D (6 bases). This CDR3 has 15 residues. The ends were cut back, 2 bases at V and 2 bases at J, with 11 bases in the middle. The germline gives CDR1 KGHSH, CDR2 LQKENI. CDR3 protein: CASSPIVADTDTQYF. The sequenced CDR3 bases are TGTGCCAGCTCACCAATAGTAGCGGACACAGATACG.

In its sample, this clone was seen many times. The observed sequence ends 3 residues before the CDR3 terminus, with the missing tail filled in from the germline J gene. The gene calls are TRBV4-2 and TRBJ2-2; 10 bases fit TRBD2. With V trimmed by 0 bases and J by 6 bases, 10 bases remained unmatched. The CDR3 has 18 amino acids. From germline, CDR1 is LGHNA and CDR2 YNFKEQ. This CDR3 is CASSQEIAGGLGPGELFF. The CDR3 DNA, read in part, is TGTGCCAGCAGCCAAGAGATAGCGGGAGGTCTCGGACCCGGGGAG.

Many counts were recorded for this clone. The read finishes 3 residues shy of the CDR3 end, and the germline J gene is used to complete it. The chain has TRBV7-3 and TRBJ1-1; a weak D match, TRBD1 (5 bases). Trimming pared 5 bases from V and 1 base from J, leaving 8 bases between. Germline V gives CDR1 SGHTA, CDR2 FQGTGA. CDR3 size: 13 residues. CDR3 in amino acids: CASSMGGNTEAFF. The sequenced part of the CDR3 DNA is TGTGCCAGCAGCATGGGGGGGAACACTGAA. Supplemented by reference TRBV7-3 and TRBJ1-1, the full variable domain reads GAGVSQTPSNKVTEKGKYVELRCDPISGHTALYWYRQSLGQGPEFLIYFQGTGAADDSGLPNDRFFAVRPEGSVSTLKIQRTERGDSAVYLCASSMGGNTEAFFGQGTRLTVV.

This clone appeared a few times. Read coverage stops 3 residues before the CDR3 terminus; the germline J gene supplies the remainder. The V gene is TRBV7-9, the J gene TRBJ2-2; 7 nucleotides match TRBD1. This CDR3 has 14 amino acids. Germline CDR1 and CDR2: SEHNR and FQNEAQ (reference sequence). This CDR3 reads CASSFGQEKAPLFF. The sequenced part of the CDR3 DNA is TGTGCCAGCAGCTTTGGACAGGAGAAAGCCCCG.

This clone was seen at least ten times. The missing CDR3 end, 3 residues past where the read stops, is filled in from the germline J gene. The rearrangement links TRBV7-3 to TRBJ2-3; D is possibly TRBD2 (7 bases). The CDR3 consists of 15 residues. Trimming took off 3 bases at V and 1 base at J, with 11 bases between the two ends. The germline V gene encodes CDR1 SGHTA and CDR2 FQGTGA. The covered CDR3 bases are TGTGCCAGCAGCTTCGGGGGGCTCGGCACAGATACG. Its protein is CASSFGGLGTDT. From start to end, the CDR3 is CASSFGGLGTDTQYF.

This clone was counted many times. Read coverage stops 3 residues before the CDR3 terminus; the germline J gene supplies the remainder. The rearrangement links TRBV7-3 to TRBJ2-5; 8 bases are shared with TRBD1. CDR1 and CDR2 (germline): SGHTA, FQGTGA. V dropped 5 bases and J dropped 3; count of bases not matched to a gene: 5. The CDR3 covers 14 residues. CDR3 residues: CASSLTGGEETQYF. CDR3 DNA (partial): TGTGCCAGCAGCCTCACAGGGGGAGAAGAGACC.

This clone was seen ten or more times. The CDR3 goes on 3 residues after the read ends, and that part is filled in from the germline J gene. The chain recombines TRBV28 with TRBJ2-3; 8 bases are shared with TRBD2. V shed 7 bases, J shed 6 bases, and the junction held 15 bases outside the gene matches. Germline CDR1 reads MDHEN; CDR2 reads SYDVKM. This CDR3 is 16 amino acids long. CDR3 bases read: TGTGCCAGCAATAGGAGCGGGAGAAGGAATGCGGATACG. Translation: CASNRSGRRNADT. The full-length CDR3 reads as CASNRSGRRNADTQYF.

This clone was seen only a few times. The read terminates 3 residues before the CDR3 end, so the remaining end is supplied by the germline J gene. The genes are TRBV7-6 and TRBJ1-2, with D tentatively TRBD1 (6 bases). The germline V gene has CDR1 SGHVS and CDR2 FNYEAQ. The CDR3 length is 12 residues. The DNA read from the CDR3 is TGTGCCAGCAGCTCACAGGGCCTGGGC. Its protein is CASSSQGLG. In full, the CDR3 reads CASSSQGLGYTF.

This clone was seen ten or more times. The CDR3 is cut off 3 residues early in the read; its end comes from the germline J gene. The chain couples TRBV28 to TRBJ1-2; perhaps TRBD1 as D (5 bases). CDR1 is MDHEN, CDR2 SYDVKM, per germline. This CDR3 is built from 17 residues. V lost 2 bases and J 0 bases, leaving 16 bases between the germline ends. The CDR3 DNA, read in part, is TGTGCCAGCAGTTTAATGGGCAGGGCCCTATCTAACTATGGC. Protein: CASSLMGRALSNYG. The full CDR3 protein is CASSLMGRALSNYGYTF.

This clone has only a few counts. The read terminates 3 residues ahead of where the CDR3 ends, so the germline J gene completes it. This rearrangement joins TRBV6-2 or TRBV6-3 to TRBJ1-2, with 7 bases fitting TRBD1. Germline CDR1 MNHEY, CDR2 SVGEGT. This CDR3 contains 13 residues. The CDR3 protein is CASMGQKLYDYTF. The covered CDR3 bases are TGTGCCAGCATGGGACAGAAGTTATACGAC.

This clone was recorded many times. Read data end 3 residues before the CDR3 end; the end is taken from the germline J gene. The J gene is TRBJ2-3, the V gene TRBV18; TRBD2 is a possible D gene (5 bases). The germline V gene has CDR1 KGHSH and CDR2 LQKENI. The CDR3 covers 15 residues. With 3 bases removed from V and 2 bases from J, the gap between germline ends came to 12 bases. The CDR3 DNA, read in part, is TGTGCCAGCTCACCTCAGCGGTACGACACAGATACG. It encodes CASSPQRYDTDT. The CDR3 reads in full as CASSPQRYDTDTQYF.

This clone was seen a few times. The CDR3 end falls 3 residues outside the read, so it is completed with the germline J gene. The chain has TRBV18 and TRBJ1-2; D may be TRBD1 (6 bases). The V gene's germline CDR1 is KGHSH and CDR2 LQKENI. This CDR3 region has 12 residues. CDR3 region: CASSLSQGGYTF. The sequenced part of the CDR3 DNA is TGTGCCAGCTCCCTTTCACAGGGAGGC.

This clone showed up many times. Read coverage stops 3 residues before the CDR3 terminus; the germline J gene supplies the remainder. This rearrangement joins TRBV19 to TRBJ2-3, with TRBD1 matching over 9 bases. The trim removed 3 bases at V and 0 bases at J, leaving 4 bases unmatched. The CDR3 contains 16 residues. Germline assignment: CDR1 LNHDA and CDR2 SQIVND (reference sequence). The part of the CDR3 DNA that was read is TGTGCCAGTAGTATGAACAGGGGGCGAAGCACAGATACG. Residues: CASSMNRGRSTDT. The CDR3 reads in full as CASSMNRGRSTDTQYF.

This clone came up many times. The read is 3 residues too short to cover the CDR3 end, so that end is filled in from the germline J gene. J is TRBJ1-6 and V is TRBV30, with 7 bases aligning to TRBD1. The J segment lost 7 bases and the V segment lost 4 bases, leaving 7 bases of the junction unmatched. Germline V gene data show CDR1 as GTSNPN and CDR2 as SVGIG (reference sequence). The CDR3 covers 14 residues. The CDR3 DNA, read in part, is TGTGCCTGGATGAGACAGGGTGAAAATTCACCC. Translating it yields CAWMRQGENSP. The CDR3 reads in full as CAWMRQGENSPLHF.

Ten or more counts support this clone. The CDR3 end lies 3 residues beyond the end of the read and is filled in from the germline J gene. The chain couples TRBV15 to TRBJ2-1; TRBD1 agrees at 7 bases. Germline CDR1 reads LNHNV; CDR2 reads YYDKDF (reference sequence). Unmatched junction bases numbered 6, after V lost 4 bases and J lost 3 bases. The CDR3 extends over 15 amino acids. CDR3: CATSKPGQNYNEQFF. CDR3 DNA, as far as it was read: TGTGCCACCAGCAAACCGGGACAGAACTACAATGAG.

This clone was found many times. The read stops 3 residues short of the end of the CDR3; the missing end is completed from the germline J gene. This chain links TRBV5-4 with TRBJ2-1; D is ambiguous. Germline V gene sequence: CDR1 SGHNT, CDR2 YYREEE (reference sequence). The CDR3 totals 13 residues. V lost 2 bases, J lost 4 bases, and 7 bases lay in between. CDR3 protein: CASSFDTYNEQFF. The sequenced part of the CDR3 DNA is TGTGCCAGCAGCTTTGACACATACAATGAG.

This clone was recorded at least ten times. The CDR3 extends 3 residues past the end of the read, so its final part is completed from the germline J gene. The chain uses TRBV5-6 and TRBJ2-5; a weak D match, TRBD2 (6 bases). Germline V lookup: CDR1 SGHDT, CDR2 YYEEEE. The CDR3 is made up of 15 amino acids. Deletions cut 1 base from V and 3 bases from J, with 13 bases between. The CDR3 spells CASSLYRGGEETQYF. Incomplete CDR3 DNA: TGTGCCAGCAGCTTGTACAGAGGAGGGGAAGAGACC.

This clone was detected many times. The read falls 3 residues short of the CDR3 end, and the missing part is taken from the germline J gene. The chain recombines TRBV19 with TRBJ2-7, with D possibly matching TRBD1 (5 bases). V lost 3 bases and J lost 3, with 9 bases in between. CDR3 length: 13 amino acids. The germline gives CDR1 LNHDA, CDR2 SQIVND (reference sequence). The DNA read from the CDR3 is TGTGCCAGTAGTATCGACAGTAGCTACGAG. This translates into CASSIDSSYE. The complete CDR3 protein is CASSIDSSYEQYF.

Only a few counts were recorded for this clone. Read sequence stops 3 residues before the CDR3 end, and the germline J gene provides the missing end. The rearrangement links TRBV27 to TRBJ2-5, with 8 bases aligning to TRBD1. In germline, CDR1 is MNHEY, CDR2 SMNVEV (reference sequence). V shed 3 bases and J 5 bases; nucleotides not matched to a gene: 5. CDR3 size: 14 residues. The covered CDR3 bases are TGTGCCAGCAGTTTGGACAGGGTTGGGGAGACC. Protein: CASSLDRVGET. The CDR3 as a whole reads CASSLDRVGETQYF.

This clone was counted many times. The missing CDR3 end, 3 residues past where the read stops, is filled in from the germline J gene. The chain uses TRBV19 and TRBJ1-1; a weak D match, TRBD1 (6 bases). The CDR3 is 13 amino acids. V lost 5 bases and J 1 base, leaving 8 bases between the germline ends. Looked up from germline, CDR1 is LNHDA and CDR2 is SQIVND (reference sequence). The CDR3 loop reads CASSVGQNTEAFF. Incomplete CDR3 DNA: TGTGCCAGTAGTGTGGGACAGAACACTGAA.

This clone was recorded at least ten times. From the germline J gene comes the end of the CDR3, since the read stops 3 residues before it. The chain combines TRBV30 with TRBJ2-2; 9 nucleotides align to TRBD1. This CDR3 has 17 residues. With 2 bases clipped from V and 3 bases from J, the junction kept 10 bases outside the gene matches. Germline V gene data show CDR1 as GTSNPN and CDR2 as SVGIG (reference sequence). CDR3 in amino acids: CAWSIGPTGGDTGELFF. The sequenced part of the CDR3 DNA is TGTGCCTGGAGTATAGGGCCGACAGGGGGTGACACCGGGGAG.